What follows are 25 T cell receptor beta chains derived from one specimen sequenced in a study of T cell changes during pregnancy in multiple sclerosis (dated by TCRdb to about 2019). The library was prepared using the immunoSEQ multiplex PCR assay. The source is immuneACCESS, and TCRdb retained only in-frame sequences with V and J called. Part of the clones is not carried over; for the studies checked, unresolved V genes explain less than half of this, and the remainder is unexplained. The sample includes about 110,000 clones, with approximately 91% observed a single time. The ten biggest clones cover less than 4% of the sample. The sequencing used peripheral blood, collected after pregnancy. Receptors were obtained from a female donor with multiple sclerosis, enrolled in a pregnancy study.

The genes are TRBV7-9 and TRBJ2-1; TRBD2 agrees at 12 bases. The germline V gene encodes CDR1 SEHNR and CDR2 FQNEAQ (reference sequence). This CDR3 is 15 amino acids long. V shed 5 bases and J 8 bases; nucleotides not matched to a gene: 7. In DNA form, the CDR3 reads TGTGCCAGCAGCCCTCGGACTAGCGGGGTGGATGAGCAGTTCTTC. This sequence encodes CASSPRTSGVDEQFF.

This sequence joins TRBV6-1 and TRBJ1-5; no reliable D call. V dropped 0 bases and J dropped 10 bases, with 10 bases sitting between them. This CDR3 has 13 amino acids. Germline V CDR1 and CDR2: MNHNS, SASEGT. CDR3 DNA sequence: TGTGCCAGCAGTGAAGCAGGTGGGCCTCCCCAGCATTTT. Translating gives CASSEAGGPPQHF.

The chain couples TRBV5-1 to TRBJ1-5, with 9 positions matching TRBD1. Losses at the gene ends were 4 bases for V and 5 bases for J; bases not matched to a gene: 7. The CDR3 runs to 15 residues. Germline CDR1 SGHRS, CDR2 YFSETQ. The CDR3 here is CASSEGTGFDQPQHF. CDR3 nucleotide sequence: TGCGCCAGCAGCGAAGGGACAGGGTTTGATCAGCCCCAGCATTTT.

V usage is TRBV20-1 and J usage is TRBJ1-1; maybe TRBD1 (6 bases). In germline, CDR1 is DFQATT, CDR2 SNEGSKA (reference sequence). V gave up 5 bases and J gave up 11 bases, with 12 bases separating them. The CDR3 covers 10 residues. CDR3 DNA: TGCAGTGCTGGAGGGGGGGAGGCTTTCTTT. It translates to CSAGGGEAFF.

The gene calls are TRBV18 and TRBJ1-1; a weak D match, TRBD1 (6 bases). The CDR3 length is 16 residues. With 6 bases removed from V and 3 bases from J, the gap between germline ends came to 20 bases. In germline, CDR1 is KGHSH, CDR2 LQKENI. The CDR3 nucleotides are TGTGCCAGCTCCGGTACGACAGGCCTACTTGACACTGAAGCTTTCTTT. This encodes CASSGTTGLLDTEAFF.

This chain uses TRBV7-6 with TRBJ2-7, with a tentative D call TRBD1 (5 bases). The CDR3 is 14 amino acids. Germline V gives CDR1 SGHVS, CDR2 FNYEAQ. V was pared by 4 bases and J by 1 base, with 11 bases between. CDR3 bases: TGTGCCAGCAGCTGGGGCGAAAGATCCTACGAGCAGTACTTC. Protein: CASSWGERSYEQYF.

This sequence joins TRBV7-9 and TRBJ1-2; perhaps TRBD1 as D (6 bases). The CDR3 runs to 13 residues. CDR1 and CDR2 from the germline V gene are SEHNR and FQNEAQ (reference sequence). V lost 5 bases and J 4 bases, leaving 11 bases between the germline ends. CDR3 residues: CASSPGQPYGYTF. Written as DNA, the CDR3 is TGTGCCAGCAGCCCCGGACAGCCCTATGGCTACACCTTC.

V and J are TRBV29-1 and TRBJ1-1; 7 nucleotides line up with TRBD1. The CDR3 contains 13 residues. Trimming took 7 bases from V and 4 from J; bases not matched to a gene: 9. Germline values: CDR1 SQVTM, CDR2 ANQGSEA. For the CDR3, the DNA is TGCAGCGGGAACGACAGGGTGGGCACTGAAGCTTTCTTT. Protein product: CSGNDRVGTEAFF. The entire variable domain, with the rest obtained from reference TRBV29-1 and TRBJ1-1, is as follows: SAVISQKPSRDICQRGTSLTIQCQVDSQVTMMFWYRQQPGQSLTLIATANQGSEATYESGFVIDKFPISRPNLTFSTLTVSNMSPEDSSIYLCSGNDRVGTEAFFGQGTRLTVV.

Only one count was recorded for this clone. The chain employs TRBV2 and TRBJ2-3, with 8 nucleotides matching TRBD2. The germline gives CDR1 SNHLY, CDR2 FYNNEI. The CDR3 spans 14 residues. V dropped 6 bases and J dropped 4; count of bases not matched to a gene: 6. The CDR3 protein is CASSKSGGPDTQYF. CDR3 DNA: TGTGCCAGCAGCAAATCGGGGGGGCCAGATACGCAGTATTTT.

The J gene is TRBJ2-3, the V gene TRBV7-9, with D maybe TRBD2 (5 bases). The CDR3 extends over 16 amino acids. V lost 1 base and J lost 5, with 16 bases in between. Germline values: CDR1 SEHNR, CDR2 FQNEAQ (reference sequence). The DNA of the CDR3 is TGTGCCAGCAGCTTAGGGGCTAGCCCTTTAGGAGATACGCAGTATTTT. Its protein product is CASSLGASPLGDTQYF. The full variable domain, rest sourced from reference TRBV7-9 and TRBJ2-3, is DTGVSQNPRHKITKRGQNVTFRCDPISEHNRLYWYRQTLGQGPEFLTYFQNEAQLEKSRLLSDRFSAERPKGSFSTLEIQRTEQGDSAMYLCASSLGASPLGDTQYFGPGTRLTVL.

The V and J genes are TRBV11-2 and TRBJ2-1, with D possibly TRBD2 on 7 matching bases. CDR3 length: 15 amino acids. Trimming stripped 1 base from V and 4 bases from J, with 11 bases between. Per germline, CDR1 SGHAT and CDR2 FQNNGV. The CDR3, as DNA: TGTGCCAGCAGCTTAGGCGGGGGCCCATACAATGAGCAGTTCTTC. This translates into CASSLGGGPYNEQFF.

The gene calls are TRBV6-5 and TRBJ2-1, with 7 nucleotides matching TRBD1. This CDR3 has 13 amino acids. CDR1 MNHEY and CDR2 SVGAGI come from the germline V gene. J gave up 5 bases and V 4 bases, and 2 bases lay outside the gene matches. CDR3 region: CASSLGQDNEQFF. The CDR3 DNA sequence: TGTGCCAGCAGTTTAGGACAGGACAATGAGCAGTTCTTC.

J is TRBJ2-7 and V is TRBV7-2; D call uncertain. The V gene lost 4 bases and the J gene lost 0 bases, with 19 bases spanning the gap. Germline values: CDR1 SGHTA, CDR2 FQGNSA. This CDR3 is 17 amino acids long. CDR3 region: CASSSDSPRLSSYEQYF. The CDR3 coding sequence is TGTGCCAGCAGCTCGGATAGCCCTCGCTTGAGCTCCTACGAGCAGTACTTC.

CDR3 bases: TGTGCCAGTAACCCGGGGGAGGGAAACACTGAAGCTTTCTTT. Amino acid sequence: CASNPGEGNTEAFF. V usage is TRBV19 and J usage is TRBJ1-1, with a possible D match to TRBD1 (5 bases). Germline values: CDR1 LNHDA, CDR2 SQIVND (reference sequence). The CDR3 contains 14 residues. The V end lost 7 bases, the J end lost 2 bases, and 14 bases lay between the germline ends.

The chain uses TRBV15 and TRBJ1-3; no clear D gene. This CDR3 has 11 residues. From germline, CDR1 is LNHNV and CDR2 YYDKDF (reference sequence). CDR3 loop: CAKSFGNTIYF. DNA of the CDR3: TGTGCAAAAAGCTTTGGAAACACCATATATTTT.

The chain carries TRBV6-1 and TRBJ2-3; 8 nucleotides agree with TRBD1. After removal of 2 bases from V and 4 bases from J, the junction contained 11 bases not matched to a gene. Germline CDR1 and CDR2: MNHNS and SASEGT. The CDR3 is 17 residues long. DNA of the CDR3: TGTGCCAGCAGTGAATGGGGACAGGTGACTTTATCAGATACGCAGTATTTT. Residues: CASSEWGQVTLSDTQYF.

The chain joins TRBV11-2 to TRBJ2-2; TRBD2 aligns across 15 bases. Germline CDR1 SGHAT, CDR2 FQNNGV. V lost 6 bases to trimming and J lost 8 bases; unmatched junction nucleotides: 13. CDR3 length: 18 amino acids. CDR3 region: CASREPGTSGGLRGELFF. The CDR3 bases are TGTGCCAGCAGGGAGCCTGGGACTAGCGGGGGGCTGCGGGGGGAGCTGTTTTTT.

The CDR3 region is CASSLGGTAGDTQYF. CDR3 DNA: TGTGCCAGCAGCTTAGGCGGGACCGCTGGTGATACGCAGTATTTT. The chain recombines TRBV7-9 with TRBJ2-3, with D perhaps TRBD2 (6 bases). The CDR3 length is 15 residues. Germline values: CDR1 SEHNR, CDR2 FQNEAQ (reference sequence). Trimming cost V 1 base and J 6 bases, with 14 bases left between them.

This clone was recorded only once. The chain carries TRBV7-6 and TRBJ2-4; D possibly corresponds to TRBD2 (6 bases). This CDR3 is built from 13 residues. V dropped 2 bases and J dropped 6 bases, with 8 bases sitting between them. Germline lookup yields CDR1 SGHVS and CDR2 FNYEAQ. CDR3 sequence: CASSLTSSNIQYF. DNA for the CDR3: TGTGCCAGCAGCTTAACTAGCTCAAACATTCAGTACTTC.

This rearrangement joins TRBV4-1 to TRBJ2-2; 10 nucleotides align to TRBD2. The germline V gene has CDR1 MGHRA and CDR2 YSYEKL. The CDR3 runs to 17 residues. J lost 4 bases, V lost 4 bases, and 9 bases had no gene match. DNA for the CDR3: TGCGCCAGCAGCCCCGTTACTAGCGGGGCCCTCACCGGGGAGCTGTTTTTT. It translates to CASSPVTSGALTGELFF.

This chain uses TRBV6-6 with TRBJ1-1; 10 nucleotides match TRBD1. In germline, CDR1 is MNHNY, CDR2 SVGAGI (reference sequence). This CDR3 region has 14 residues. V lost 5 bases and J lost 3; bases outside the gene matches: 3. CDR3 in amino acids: CASSGGQGHTEAFF. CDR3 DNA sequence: TGTGCCAGCAGTGGGGGACAGGGGCACACTGAAGCTTTCTTT.

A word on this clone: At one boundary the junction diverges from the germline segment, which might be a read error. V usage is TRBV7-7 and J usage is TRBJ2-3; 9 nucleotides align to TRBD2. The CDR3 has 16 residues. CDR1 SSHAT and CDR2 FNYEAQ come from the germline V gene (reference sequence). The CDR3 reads CASSLGSGGFADTQYF. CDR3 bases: TGTGCTAGCAGCTTGGGAAGCGGGGGGTTCGCAGATACGCAGTATTTT. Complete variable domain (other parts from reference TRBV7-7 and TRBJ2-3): GAGVSQSPRYKVTKRGQDVTLRCDPISSHATLYWYQQALGQGPEFLTYFNYEAQPDKSGLPSDRFSAERPEGSISTLTIQRTEQRDSAMYRCASSLGSGGFADTQYFGPGTRLTVL.

CDR3 bases: TGTGCCAGCAGCCCAAGTCTTACAGGGGTCACTGAAGCTTTCTTT. It specifies CASSPSLTGVTEAFF. The chain uses TRBV7-3 and TRBJ1-1; TRBD1 matches at 7 bases. In germline, CDR1 is SGHTA, CDR2 FQGTGA. Germline trimming cut 5 bases from V and 4 bases from J; bases unmatched to any gene: 10. The CDR3 sequence is 15 residues long.

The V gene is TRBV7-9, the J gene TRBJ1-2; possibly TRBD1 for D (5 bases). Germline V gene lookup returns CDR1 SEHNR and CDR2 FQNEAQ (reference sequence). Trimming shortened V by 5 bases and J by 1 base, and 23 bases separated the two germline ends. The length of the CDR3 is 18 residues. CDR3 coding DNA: TGTGCCAGCAGCCCACTCGGGGGAGTTAAATTCGTTAACTATGGCTACACCTTC. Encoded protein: CASSPLGGVKFVNYGYTF.

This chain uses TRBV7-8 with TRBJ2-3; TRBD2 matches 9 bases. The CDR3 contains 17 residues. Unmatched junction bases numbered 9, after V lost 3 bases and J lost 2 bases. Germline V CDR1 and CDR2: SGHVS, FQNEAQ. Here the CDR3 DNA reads TGTGCCAGCAGCTTCCACCCCCCTAGCGGGGACACAGATACGCAGTATTTT. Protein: CASSFHPPSGDTDTQYF.